This is a list of T cell receptor beta chains from one sample in a study of cytomegalovirus exposure and HLA in healthy donors. Profiled with immunoSEQ multiplex PCR; TCRdb holds only in-frame clones, not every one. The sample lists about 89,000 clones, 85% occurring once. Sequencing was done on a sample of PBMCs. These TCRs come from a man between 35 and 55 years old in good health and CMV-seropositive. Both conserved end residues are part of each CDR3. D genes are given only for firm matches. Clone size is stated in some rows and not others, as once, few, many or a class when expanded.

TRBV27	-	-	TRBJ2-2	TGTGCCAGCAGTTCCTCTTCGGGAGTCGGTACCGGGGAGCTGTTTTTT	CASSSSSGVGTGELFF
TRBV9	TRBD2	-	TRBJ2-5	TGTGCCAGCAGCGTGGCGGGAGGGATCCAAGAGACCCAGTACTTC	CASSVAGGIQETQYF
TRBV18	TRBD1	-	TRBJ2-7	TGTGCCAGCTCACCACGGGACAGTAGCTACGAGCAGTACTTC	CASSPRDSSYEQYF
TRBV6-5	-	-	TRBJ2-1	TGTGCCAGCAGTTCCCAGGGCCAGCAGTTCTTC	CASSSQGQQFF
TRBV2	TRBD2	-	TRBJ2-1	TGTGCCAGCAGACCTAGCGGGAGGGCCTACAGCAATGAGCAGTTCTTC	CASRPSGRAYSNEQFF
TRBV2	TRBD1	-	TRBJ2-3	TGTGCCAGCAGTGCCGGGACAGCTAGCACAGATACGCAGTATTTT	CASSAGTASTDTQYF
TRBV13	TRBD1	few	TRBJ1-1	TGTGCCAGCAGCTCCCGAAACAGGGGGAACACTGAAGCTTTCTTT	CASSSRNRGNTEAFF
TRBV28	TRBD2	few	TRBJ2-1	TGTGCCAGCAGAGCTACCGGGACTATATACAATGAGCAGTTCTTC	CASRATGTIYNEQFF
TRBV28	-	-	TRBJ2-5	TGTGCCAGCAGTTTACCGCGGGGACCCCAAGAGACCCAGTACTTC	CASSLPRGPQETQYF
TRBV5-1	-	-	TRBJ1-2	TGCGCCAGCAGCTTGGGGGAGGCTTACTATGGCTACACCTTC	CASSLGEAYYGYTF
TRBV28	-	-	TRBJ2-3	TGTGCCAGCAGTACACGGACTTCCCGCACAGATACGCAGTATTTT	CASSTRTSRTDTQYF
TRBV7-3	-	-	TRBJ2-2	TGTGCCAGCAGCTTAACAGAGAACCCCGGGGAGCTGTTTTTT	CASSLTENPGELFF
TRBV18	TRBD1	-	TRBJ2-5	TGTGCCAGCTCCCAGAACAGGGGCGGGGAGACCCAGTACTTC	CASSQNRGGETQYF
TRBV19	-	-	TRBJ1-5	TGTGCCAGCCAACGGGACTTTGTTGATCAGCCCCAGCATTTT	CASQRDFVDQPQHF
TRBV19	TRBD1	-	TRBJ1-5	TGTGCCAGTAGTATTGGTAGGGGGCGCGATGGAAGCAATCAGCCCCAGCATTTT	CASSIGRGRDGSNQPQHF
TRBV7-2	TRBD2	-	TRBJ2-3	TGTGCCAGCATCTCCCAGGGAGGGCCTAGAGATACGCAGTATTTT	CASISQGGPRDTQYF
TRBV19	-	-	TRBJ2-3	TGTGCCAGTAGTGACCGGACTAGCACAGATACGCAGTATTTT	CASSDRTSTDTQYF
TRBV5-1	TRBD1	-	TRBJ1-2	TGCGCCAGCAGCCCGGGACAGGGTTCTCGTGGCTACACCTTC	CASSPGQGSRGYTF
TRBV7-9	-	-	TRBJ1-3	TGTGCCAGCAGCTTACGGCAGGCGAAAAACACCATATATTTT	CASSLRQAKNTIYF
TRBV5-1	-	-	TRBJ2-7	TGCGCCAGCAGCTTGGAGAATCGGTACGAGCAGTACTTC	CASSLENRYEQYF